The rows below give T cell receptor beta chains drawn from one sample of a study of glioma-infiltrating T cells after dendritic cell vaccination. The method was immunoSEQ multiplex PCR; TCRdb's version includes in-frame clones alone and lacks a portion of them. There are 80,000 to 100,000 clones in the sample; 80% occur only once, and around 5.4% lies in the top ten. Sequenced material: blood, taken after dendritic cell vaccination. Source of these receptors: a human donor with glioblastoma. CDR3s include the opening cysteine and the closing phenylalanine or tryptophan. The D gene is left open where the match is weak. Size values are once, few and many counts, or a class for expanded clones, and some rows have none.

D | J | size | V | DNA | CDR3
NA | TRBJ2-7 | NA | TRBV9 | TGTGCCAGCAGCCCCCGGCGTGGACTCCTGGGCGAGCAGTACTTC | CASSPRRGLLGEQYF
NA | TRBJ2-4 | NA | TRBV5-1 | TGCGCCAGCAGCTTGGCGAGTGGATTAGCGGCCAAAAACATTCAGTACTTC | CASSLASGLAAKNIQYF
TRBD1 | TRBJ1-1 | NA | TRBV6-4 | TGTGCCAGCAGTTCCAACAGGGGAAACACTGAAGCTTTCTTT | CASSSNRGNTEAFF
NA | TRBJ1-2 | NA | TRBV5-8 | TGTGCCAGCAGCTTGCGACTTTACGGTTACCGCTACTATGGCTACACCTTC | CASSLRLYGYRYYGYTF
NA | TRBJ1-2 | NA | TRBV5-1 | TGCGCCAGCAGCCCACGGGGGGACCTCCGCTACACCTTC | CASSPRGDLRYTF
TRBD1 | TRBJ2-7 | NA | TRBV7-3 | TGTGCCAGCAGCTTAACAGGACAGGGGACCTACGAGCAGTACTTC | CASSLTGQGTYEQYF
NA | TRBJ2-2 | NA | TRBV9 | TGTGCCAGCAGCGGAAAGCATCCGGGACAAACGAACACCGGGGAGCTGTTTTTT | CASSGKHPGQTNTGELFF
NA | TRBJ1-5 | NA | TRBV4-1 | TGCGCCAGCAGCCACCAGGGTAATCAGCCCCAGCATTTT | CASSHQGNQPQHF
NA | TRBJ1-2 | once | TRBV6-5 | TGTGCCAGCAGTTACCCGGTGTACGGCTACACCTTC | CASSYPVYGYTF
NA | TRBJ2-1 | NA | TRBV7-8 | TGTGCCAGCAGCTTAGCTGGAACCACAGGCAGTGAGCAGTTCTTC | CASSLAGTTGSEQFF
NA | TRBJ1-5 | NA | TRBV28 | TGTGCCAGCACCCCTTATGGAGGGAACCAGCCCCAGCATTTT | CASTPYGGNQPQHF
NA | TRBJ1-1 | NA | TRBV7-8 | TGTGCCAGCAGCTTAATGGGGGCCCGGAACACTGAAGCTTTCTTT | CASSLMGARNTEAFF
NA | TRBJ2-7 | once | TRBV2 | TGTGCCAGCAGTGAAGCTCCTTTCGAGCAGTACTTC | CASSEAPFEQYF
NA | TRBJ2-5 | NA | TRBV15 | TGTGCCACCAGCAGAGAAGTTGCAGGGGCGGTTCCGTACTTC | CATSREVAGAVPYF